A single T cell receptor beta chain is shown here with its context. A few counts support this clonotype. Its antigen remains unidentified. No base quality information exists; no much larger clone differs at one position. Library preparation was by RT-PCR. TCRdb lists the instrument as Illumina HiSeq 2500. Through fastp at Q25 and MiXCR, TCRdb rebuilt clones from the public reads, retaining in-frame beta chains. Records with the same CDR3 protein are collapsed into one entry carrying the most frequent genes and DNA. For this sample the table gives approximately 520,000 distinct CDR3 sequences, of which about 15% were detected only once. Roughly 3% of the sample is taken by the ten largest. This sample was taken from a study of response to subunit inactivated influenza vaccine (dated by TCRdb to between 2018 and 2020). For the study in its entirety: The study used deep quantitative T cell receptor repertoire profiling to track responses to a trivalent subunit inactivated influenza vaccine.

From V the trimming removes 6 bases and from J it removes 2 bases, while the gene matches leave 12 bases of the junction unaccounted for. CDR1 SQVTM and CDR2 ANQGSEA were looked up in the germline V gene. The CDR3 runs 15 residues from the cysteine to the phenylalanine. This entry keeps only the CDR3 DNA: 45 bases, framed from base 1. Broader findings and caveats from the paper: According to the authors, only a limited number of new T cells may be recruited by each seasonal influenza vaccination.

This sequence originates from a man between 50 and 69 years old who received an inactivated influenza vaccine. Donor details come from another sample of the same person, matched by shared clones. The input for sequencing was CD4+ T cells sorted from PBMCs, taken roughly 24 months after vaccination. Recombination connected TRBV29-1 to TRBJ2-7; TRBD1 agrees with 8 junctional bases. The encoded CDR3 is CSVTERTGLTYEQYF. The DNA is TGCAGCGTGACTGAACGGACAGGGCTCACCTACGAGCAGTACTTC.